What follows are 10 T cell receptor beta chains derived from one specimen sequenced in a study of T cells in tumors after PD-1 blockade. TCRdb's table, derived via immunoSEQ multiplex PCR, lists solely in-frame clones and lacks some. The sample gives 35,000 or so clones, over 75% of which show up once; 30% to 40% is in the top ten. The specimen comprised PBMCs, sampled before anti-PD-1 treatment. These receptors were obtained from a human donor with basal cell carcinoma.

The chain links TRBV7-3 to TRBJ1-1; D unresolved. CDR1 is SGHTA, CDR2 FQGTGA, per germline. This CDR3 is 14 amino acids long. The V end was cut by 5 bases, the J end by 2 bases, with 12 bases between. The DNA for the CDR3 is TGTGCCAGCAGCGGTTCCGGACGAAACACTGAAGCTTTCTTT. The encoded protein is CASSGSGRNTEAFF.

The chain joins TRBV9 to TRBJ2-7; TRBD1 might be the D (7 bases). V lost 3 bases to trimming and J lost 0 bases, with 16 bases between them. The CDR3 length is 16 residues. In germline, CDR1 is SGDLS, CDR2 YYNGEE. CDR3 amino acids: CASSAGDSRSSYEQYF. CDR3 sequence (DNA): TGTGCCAGCAGCGCGGGGGACAGCAGGAGCTCCTACGAGCAGTACTTC.

The gene calls are TRBV18 and TRBJ1-4; D remains ambiguous. Trimming left V 2 bases short and J 5 bases short, with 3 bases between. CDR3 length: 12 residues. In germline, CDR1 is KGHSH, CDR2 LQKENI. CDR3 nucleotides: TGTGCCAGCTCACCAGGGAATGAAAAACTGTTTTTT. Translation: CASSPGNEKLFF.

V usage is TRBV14 and J usage is TRBJ2-7; D gene uncertain. The CDR3 consists of 13 residues. Germline V CDR1 and CDR2: SGHDN, FVKESK. Trimming shortened V by 3 bases and J by 4 bases, and 10 bases separated the two germline ends. The CDR3 region is CASSHELWYEQYF. DNA of the CDR3: TGTGCCAGCAGCCACGAACTGTGGTACGAGCAGTACTTC.

This rearrangement joins TRBV30 to TRBJ1-3, with D possibly being TRBD1 (6 bases). Per the germline V gene, CDR1 is GTSNPN and CDR2 is SVGIG (reference sequence). Trimming took 3 bases from V and 4 from J, leaving 13 bases between them. CDR3 size: 14 residues. Here the CDR3 DNA reads TGTGCCTGGAGGACCCAGGGGAGCGGAAACACCATATATTTT. Encoded protein: CAWRTQGSGNTIYF.

The chain uses TRBV7-8 and TRBJ1-4; perhaps TRBD1 as D (5 bases). In germline, CDR1 is SGHVS, CDR2 FQNEAQ. V lost 1 base and J 0 bases, leaving 9 bases between the germline ends. CDR3 length equals 16 residues. The chain's CDR3 is CASSLGQGATNEKLFF. CDR3 DNA: TGTGCCAGCAGCTTAGGTCAGGGAGCAACTAATGAAAAACTGTTTTTT.

The V call is TRBV9, the J call TRBJ2-7, with 9 bases fitting TRBD1. This CDR3 region has 16 residues. The ends lost 3 bases at V and 2 bases at J; junction bases unmatched: 9. From germline, CDR1 is SGDLS and CDR2 YYNGEE. This CDR3 reads CASSASSGTGTYEQYF. In DNA, the CDR3 is TGTGCCAGCAGCGCCTCCTCCGGGACAGGGACCTACGAGCAGTACTTC.

J is TRBJ1-2 and V is TRBV30, with D unresolved. V lost 1 base to trimming and J lost 4 bases, with 16 bases between them. The V gene's germline CDR1 is GTSNPN and CDR2 SVGIG (reference sequence). The CDR3 extends over 15 amino acids. CDR3 in DNA: TGTGCCTGGAGTGACCCCGGGCGGTTCAGCTATGGCTACACCTTC. It is translated as CAWSDPGRFSYGYTF.

This sequence joins TRBV4-3 and TRBJ1-2; TRBD1 matches 7 bases. CDR3 length: 18 amino acids. Germline CDR1 is LGHNA and CDR2 is YSLEER. With V trimmed by 3 bases and J by 2 bases, 15 bases remained unmatched. The CDR3 here is CASSQRGPLGGSNYGYTF. The CDR3 region has the DNA TGCGCCAGCAGCCAGAGGGGGCCTTTGGGGGGCTCGAACTATGGCTACACCTTC.

The rearrangement links TRBV6-5 to TRBJ1-1, with D unclear. V lost 5 bases, J lost 1 base, and 8 bases lay in between. Germline loops: CDR1 MNHEY, CDR2 SVGAGI. This CDR3 region has 13 residues. DNA for the CDR3: TGTGCCAGCAGTCGGACCACGAACACTGAAGCTTTCTTT. Protein sequence: CASSRTTNTEAFF.